Shown below are 28 T cell receptor beta chains from a single sample sequenced in a study of PD-1 blockade in classical Hodgkin lymphoma. Here immunoSEQ multiplex PCR was the method, and the copy in TCRdb shows in-frame clones only, minus some. The sample holds fewer than 90,000 clones, over 90% seen once. Time point specified: newly diagnosed, previously untreated cHL patient sample. The sample was peripheral blood mononuclear cells (PBMCs). Receptor source: a human donor with classical Hodgkin lymphoma.

In its sample, this clone was seen once. The chain combines TRBV18 with TRBJ1-2; D is possibly TRBD1 (5 bases). Germline-derived CDR1 and CDR2 are KGHSH and LQKENI. CDR3 size: 14 residues. V lost 4 bases and J 10 bases, leaving 19 bases between the germline ends. The CDR3 is CASSLTDNEQAYTF. CDR3 DNA: TGTGCCAGCTCACTGACGGACAACGAACAGGCCTACACCTTC.

The V gene is TRBV6-1, the J gene TRBJ1-2; 9 nucleotides agree with TRBD1. CDR3 length: 12 residues. Germline V lookup: CDR1 MNHNS, CDR2 SASEGT. V trimming: 11 bases; J trimming: 6 bases; junction bases outside the gene matches: 7. CDR3 sequence (DNA): TGTGCCGACGGGACAGGGTATAATGGCTACACCTTC. Protein sequence: CADGTGYNGYTF.

The J gene is TRBJ2-1, the V gene TRBV28; tentative D call: TRBD2 (5 bases). The ends were cut back, 3 bases at V and 1 base at J, with 16 bases in the middle. The CDR3 runs 17 residues. Germline V gene lookup returns CDR1 MDHEN and CDR2 SYDVKM. CDR3 in DNA: TGTGCCAGCAGTTTTACCGGGAAACGTCCGTCCTACAATGAGCAGTTCTTC. This translates into CASSFTGKRPSYNEQFF.

The chain links TRBV28 to TRBJ2-5, with 9 bases matching TRBD1. Looked up from germline, CDR1 is MDHEN and CDR2 is SYDVKM. This CDR3 comprises 15 residues. Trimming took 6 bases from V and 4 from J; bases not matched to a gene: 9. The CDR3 bases are TGTGCCAGCAGACCCCGGGACAGGGTATTAGAGACCCAGTACTTC. It is translated as CASRPRDRVLETQYF.

The CDR3 DNA sequence: TGCGCCAGCAGTGAGGGACAGGGGTTTACGGATACGCAGTATTTT. It codes for CASSEGQGFTDTQYF. The V and J genes are TRBV10-1 and TRBJ2-3; 9 bases are shared with TRBD1. This CDR3 is built from 15 residues. The germline V gene encodes CDR1 WNHNN and CDR2 SYGVQD (reference sequence). V shed 2 bases, J shed 6 bases, and the junction held 6 bases outside the gene matches.

The chain recombines TRBV5-1 with TRBJ2-2; 10 bases line up with TRBD1. The germline V gene encodes CDR1 SGHRS and CDR2 YFSETQ. CDR3 length: 16 residues. J lost 2 bases, V lost 4 bases, and 5 bases had no gene match. The CDR3 DNA is TGCGCCAGCAGCAACCGGGACAGGGGAAACACCGGGGAGCTGTTTTTT. Encoded protein: CASSNRDRGNTGELFF.

This clone was observed once. This sequence joins TRBV10-3 and TRBJ2-1, with 7 bases that match TRBD2. Germline trimming cut 7 bases from V and 0 bases from J; bases unmatched to any gene: 6. This CDR3 is 15 amino acids long. The germline CDR1 and CDR2 sequences are ENHRY and SYGVKD. As DNA, the CDR3 is TGTGCCATCAATCCCGGGGGGAGCTCCTACAATGAGCAGTTCTTC. This gives the protein CAINPGGSSYNEQFF.

This clone was counted only a few times. The chain recombines TRBV9 with TRBJ2-2; either TRBD1 or TRBD2 may supply D (6 bases each). The V end lost 0 bases, the J end lost 2 bases, and 14 bases lay between the germline ends. The germline V gene encodes CDR1 SGDLS and CDR2 YYNGEE. The length of the CDR3 is 17 residues. The CDR3 protein is CASSVERRGANTGELFF. DNA for the CDR3: TGTGCCAGCAGCGTAGAGAGGAGGGGGGCCAACACCGGGGAGCTGTTTTTT.

The chain recombines TRBV5-6 with TRBJ2-7; 8 bases are shared with TRBD2. Looked up from germline, CDR1 is SGHDT and CDR2 is YYEEEE. The J segment lost 2 bases and the V segment lost 3 bases, leaving 4 bases of the junction unmatched. The CDR3 loop spans 14 amino acids. The CDR3 reads CASSWKRETYEQYF. Written as DNA, the CDR3 is TGTGCCAGCAGCTGGAAGCGGGAGACCTACGAGCAGTACTTC.

The chain couples TRBV19 to TRBJ2-6, with TRBD1 as a possible D gene (6 bases). Trimming cost V 7 bases and J 2 bases, with 12 bases left between them. The CDR3 is 15 amino acids. CDR1 is LNHDA, CDR2 SQIVND, per germline (reference sequence). CDR3 nucleotide sequence: TGTGCCAGTACTCTCCCAGGGGCTGGGGCCAACGTCCTGACTTTC. Its translation is CASTLPGAGANVLTF.

The rearrangement uses TRBV5-5 and TRBJ1-4; no firm D call. This CDR3 region has 13 residues. Germline CDR1 and CDR2: SGHKS and YYEKEE (reference sequence). Trimming pared 3 bases from V and 4 bases from J, leaving 7 bases between. CDR3 in amino acids: CASSSTDNEKLFF. The DNA for the CDR3 is TGTGCCAGCAGCTCCACCGATAATGAAAAACTGTTTTTT. Full variable domain (outside the CDR3, taken from reference TRBV5-5 and TRBJ1-4): DAGVTQSPTHLIKTRGQQVTLRCSPISGHKSVSWYQQVLGQGPQFIFQYYEKEERGRGNFPDRFSARQFPNYSSELNVNALLLGDSALYLCASSSTDNEKLFFGSGTQLSVL.

The chain couples TRBV19 to TRBJ2-1; TRBD1 might be the D (5 bases). Between the trimmed V and J ends, which lost 2 bases and 3 bases, there was a span of 26 bases. This CDR3 comprises 20 residues. Germline loops: CDR1 LNHDA, CDR2 SQIVND (reference sequence). The DNA of the CDR3 is TGTGCCAGTAGTATAATCCCCGTGAGATTGGCAGGGCTTTTCTACAATGAGCAGTTCTTC. Its protein is CASSIIPVRLAGLFYNEQFF.

This chain connects TRBV11-2 to TRBJ2-1, with 9 bases fitting TRBD2. V lost 5 bases to trimming and J lost 5 bases; unmatched junction nucleotides: 10. The CDR3 covers 16 residues. The germline V gene encodes CDR1 SGHAT and CDR2 FQNNGV. The CDR3 sequence: CASSPRAGGPHNEQFF. CDR3 sequence (DNA): TGTGCCAGCAGCCCTCGAGCGGGAGGTCCACACAATGAGCAGTTCTTC.

The gene calls are TRBV11-2 and TRBJ1-1; unclear D gene. The germline V gene has CDR1 SGHAT and CDR2 FQNNGV. V was clipped by 4 bases and J by 4 bases, with 13 bases between them. This CDR3 is 14 amino acids long. The DNA of the CDR3 is TGTGCCAGCAGCTCCGGCGGCGGGAGCACTGAAGCTTTCTTT. Amino acids: CASSSGGGSTEAFF.

The chain links TRBV5-3 to TRBJ1-2, with unresolved D. TRBV5-3 is treated as an ORF (open reading frame) with a function not yet certain. The CDR3 has 11 residues. Trimming shortened V by 4 bases and J by 8 bases, and 9 bases separated the two germline ends. The CDR3 protein is CARSLAAGYTF. The CDR3 DNA reads as TGTGCCAGAAGCCTAGCGGCCGGCTACACCTTC.

This clone occurred once. The rearrangement uses TRBV10-2 and TRBJ1-3; D is possibly TRBD1 (5 bases). The CDR3 has 16 residues. V was trimmed by 6 bases and J by 0 bases, leaving 15 bases between them. Germline values: CDR1 WSHSY, CDR2 SAAADI. In DNA, the CDR3 is TGCGCCAGCAGCGTAGCAGGGTGGGGCTCTGGAAACACCATATATTTT. Encoded protein: CASSVAGWGSGNTIYF.

This chain connects TRBV7-6 to TRBJ2-5; D is unresolved. Between the trimmed V and J ends, which lost 6 bases and 4 bases, there was a span of 6 bases. Germline CDR1 and CDR2: SGHVS and FNYEAQ. The CDR3 length is 11 residues. The CDR3 sequence is CASSNGETQYF. The CDR3 DNA sequence: TGTGCCAGCAGTAATGGAGAGACCCAGTACTTC.

This clone has only one observation. The chain joins TRBV19 to TRBJ2-7; D remains ambiguous. This CDR3 is built from 11 residues. V shed 3 bases and J shed 3 bases, with 3 bases lying between them. Looked up from germline, CDR1 is LNHDA and CDR2 is SQIVND (reference sequence). CDR3 sequence: CASSILYEQYF. For the CDR3, the DNA is TGTGCCAGTAGTATTCTCTACGAGCAGTACTTC.

The CDR3 protein is CASMGTGVFAEAFF. The CDR3 DNA is TGTGCCAGTATGGGGACAGGGGTTTTCGCTGAAGCTTTCTTT. The chain has TRBV19 and TRBJ1-1; the match to TRBD1 covers 10 bases. Germline CDR1 is LNHDA and CDR2 is SQIVND (reference sequence). The V segment lost 7 bases and the J segment 6 bases; nucleotides outside the gene matches: 8. The CDR3 runs 14 residues.

The genes are TRBV18 and TRBJ2-7; D unresolved. Germline CDR1 reads KGHSH; CDR2 reads LQKENI. Trimming left V 1 base short and J 2 bases short, with 6 bases between. CDR3 length: 13 residues. CDR3 coding DNA: TGTGCCAGCTCACCACGGGCTACCTACGAGCAGTACTTC. Protein: CASSPRATYEQYF.

V is TRBV15 and J is TRBJ1-1; D possibly corresponds to TRBD1 (6 bases). This CDR3 is built from 14 residues. V lost 2 bases, J lost 0 bases, and 7 bases lay in between. Per the germline V gene, CDR1 is LNHNV and CDR2 is YYDKDF (reference sequence). The CDR3 sequence is CATSRQGMNTEAFF. CDR3 in DNA: TGTGCCACCAGCAGACAGGGGATGAACACTGAAGCTTTCTTT.

This clone showed up just once. This chain uses TRBV9 with TRBJ2-1; TRBD1 might be the D (6 bases). Germline V gene lookup returns CDR1 SGDLS and CDR2 YYNGEE. The CDR3 contains 20 residues. Trimming left V 3 bases short and J 3 bases short, with 28 bases between. CDR3 sequence: CASSATGITTSPTFYNEQFF. CDR3 nucleotides: TGTGCCAGCAGCGCAACAGGGATCACCACTTCACCCACATTCTACAATGAGCAGTTCTTC.

The V and J genes are TRBV9 and TRBJ1-3; the D is unclear. This CDR3 is built from 16 residues. Trimming pared 2 bases from V and 1 base from J, leaving 13 bases between. Germline V gene lookup returns CDR1 SGDLS and CDR2 YYNGEE. CDR3 DNA: TGTGCCAGCAGCGTCAGCCCCCTAGGGTCTGGAAACACCATATATTTT. Encoded protein: CASSVSPLGSGNTIYF.

The chain uses TRBV23-1 and TRBJ2-5; D may be TRBD1 (5 bases). TRBV23-1 is an ORF, and what it does is uncertain. The CDR3 contains 14 residues. Trimming took off 8 bases at V and 2 bases at J, with 15 bases between the two ends. CDR3 nucleotide sequence: TGCGCCAGCGCTGATCTAAGACAGCAAGAGACCCAGTACTTC. This gives the protein CASADLRQQETQYF.

The chain recombines TRBV20-1 with TRBJ1-1; a weak D match, TRBD1 (5 bases). The CDR3 is 11 amino acids. V lost 5 bases and J lost 10, with 14 bases in between. CDR1 DFQATT and CDR2 SNEGSKA come from the germline V gene (reference sequence). CDR3 nucleotide sequence: TGCAGTGCTCCTCAGGTTGGGGGAGCTTTCTTT. Translated: CSAPQVGGAFF.

This chain connects TRBV6-6 to TRBJ2-7; D gene unclear. The CDR3 is made up of 11 amino acids. The germline V and J ends were trimmed by 5 bases and 6 bases, with 8 bases remaining between them. The germline gives CDR1 MNHNY, CDR2 SVGAGI (reference sequence). The CDR3 protein is CASSSITEQYF. CDR3 sequence (DNA): TGTGCCAGCAGTAGTATTACCGAGCAGTACTTC.

The chain combines TRBV4-1 with TRBJ2-1; 9 bases are shared with TRBD2. Germline CDR1 MGHRA, CDR2 YSYEKL. The CDR3 runs 15 residues. After removal of 2 bases from V and 5 bases from J, the junction contained 4 bases not matched to a gene. The CDR3 region has the DNA TGCGCCAGCAGCCAACTAGCGGGGACCCACAATGAGCAGTTCTTC. The encoded protein is CASSQLAGTHNEQFF.

V usage is TRBV30 and J usage is TRBJ2-1; D is unclear. The germline V gene encodes CDR1 GTSNPN and CDR2 SVGIG (reference sequence). The ends were cut back, 0 bases at V and 8 bases at J, with 8 bases in the middle. The CDR3 has 12 amino acids. CDR3 nucleotides: TGTGCCTGGAGTGTACGCTGGGATGAGCAGTTCTTC. This translates into CAWSVRWDEQFF.